A selection of T cell receptor beta chains follows, all from one sample in a study of blood T cell repertoires in COVID-19. The protocol was immunoSEQ multiplex PCR, while the TCRdb copy is restricted to in-frame clones and leaves out a portion. The table lists approximately 310,000 clones, 85% of them singletons. Sequencing input: PBMCs or T cells enriched from blood (not recorded which). The receptors here all came from a woman in her thirties who had been exposed to COVID-19. The CDR3 runs from the conserved cysteine through the conserved F or W. A D gene is named only where the DNA matches it firmly.

cdr3_aa v_call cdr3_length d_call j_call
CASSIKVGAGGDGGYTF TRBV19 17 TRBD1 TRBJ1-2
CASSFGAYNEQFF TRBV28 13 - TRBJ2-1
CASSLGGYEQYF TRBV6-5 12 - TRBJ2-7
CASSQDSYNEQFF TRBV4-1 13 - TRBJ2-1
CASSVGWGRGTEAFF TRBV9 15 - TRBJ1-1
CASSFGQGEQFF TRBV7-9 12 TRBD1 TRBJ2-1
CASSEGQNYGYTF TRBV5-4 13 TRBD1 TRBJ1-2
CASSSTGPGEKLFF TRBV7-6 14 TRBD1 TRBJ1-4
CAWSVGTGNQPQHF TRBV30 14 TRBD1 TRBJ1-5
CASSQATSGAHF TRBV3-1/TRBV3-2 12 TRBD2 TRBJ2-5
CASSSGPSDTQYF TRBV7-6 13 - TRBJ2-3
CATSDAGTGVEKLFF TRBV24-1 15 TRBD1 TRBJ1-4
CAWSLKSSGGTQYF TRBV30 14 TRBD2 TRBJ2-3
CASSLLGDRGRNEQFF TRBV28 16 TRBD1 TRBJ2-1
CASSSTGISYNEQFF TRBV5-1 15 TRBD1 TRBJ2-1
CASNSRTGPDTQYF TRBV10-2 14 TRBD1 TRBJ2-3
CSASLTANYGYTF TRBV20-1 13 - TRBJ1-2
CASSSGSHGELFF TRBV28 13 - TRBJ2-2
CSARYGNTQYF TRBV20-1 11 - TRBJ2-3
CASSMTSGVNEQFF TRBV19 14 TRBD2 TRBJ2-1
CASRGGNYEQYF TRBV6-5 12 TRBD2 TRBJ2-7
CASSSRTLVDEQFF TRBV5-1 14 - TRBJ2-1